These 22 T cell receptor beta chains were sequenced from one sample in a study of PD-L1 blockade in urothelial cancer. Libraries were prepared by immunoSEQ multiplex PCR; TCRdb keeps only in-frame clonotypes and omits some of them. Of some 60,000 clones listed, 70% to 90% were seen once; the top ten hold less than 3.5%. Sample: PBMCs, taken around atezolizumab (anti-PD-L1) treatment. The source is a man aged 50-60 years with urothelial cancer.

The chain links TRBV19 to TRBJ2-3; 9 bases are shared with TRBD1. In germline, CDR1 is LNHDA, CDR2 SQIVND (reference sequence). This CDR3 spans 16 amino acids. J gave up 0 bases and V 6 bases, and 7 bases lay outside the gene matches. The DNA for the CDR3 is TGTGCCAGTAGCGACAGGGGGGCTTCTAGCACAGATACGCAGTATTTT. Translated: CASSDRGASSTDTQYF.

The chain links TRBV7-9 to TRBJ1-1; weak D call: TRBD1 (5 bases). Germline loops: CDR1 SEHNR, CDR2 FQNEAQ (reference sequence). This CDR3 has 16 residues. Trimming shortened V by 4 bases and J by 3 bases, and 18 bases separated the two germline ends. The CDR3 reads CASSSGWGYRYTEAFF. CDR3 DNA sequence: TGTGCCAGCAGCTCAGGGTGGGGTTATCGGTACACTGAAGCTTTCTTT.

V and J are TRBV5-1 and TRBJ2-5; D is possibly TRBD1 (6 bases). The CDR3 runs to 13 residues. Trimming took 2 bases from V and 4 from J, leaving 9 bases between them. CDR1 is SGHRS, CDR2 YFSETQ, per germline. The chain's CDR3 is CASSFGRGETQYF. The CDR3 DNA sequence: TGCGCCAGCAGCTTTGGCAGGGGAGAGACCCAGTACTTC.

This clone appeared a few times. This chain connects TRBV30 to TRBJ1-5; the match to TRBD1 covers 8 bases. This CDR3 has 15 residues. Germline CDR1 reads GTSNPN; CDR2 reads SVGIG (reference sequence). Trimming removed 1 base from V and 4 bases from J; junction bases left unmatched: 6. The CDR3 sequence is CAWSAGGTGNQPQHF. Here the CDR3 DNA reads TGTGCCTGGAGTGCAGGGGGGACAGGTAATCAGCCCCAGCATTTT.

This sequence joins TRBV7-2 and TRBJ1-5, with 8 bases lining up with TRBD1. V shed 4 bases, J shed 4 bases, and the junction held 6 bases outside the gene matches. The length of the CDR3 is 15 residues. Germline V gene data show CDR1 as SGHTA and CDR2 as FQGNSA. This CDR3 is CASSSQGQVNQPQHF. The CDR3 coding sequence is TGTGCCAGCAGCTCGCAGGGACAGGTAAATCAGCCCCAGCATTTT.

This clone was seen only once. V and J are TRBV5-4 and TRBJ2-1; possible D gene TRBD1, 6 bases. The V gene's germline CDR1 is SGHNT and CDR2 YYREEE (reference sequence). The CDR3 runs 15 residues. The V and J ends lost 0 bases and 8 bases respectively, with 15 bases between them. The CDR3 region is CASSLAEQGGDEQFF. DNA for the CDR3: TGTGCCAGCAGCTTGGCTGAACAGGGTGGCGATGAGCAGTTCTTC.

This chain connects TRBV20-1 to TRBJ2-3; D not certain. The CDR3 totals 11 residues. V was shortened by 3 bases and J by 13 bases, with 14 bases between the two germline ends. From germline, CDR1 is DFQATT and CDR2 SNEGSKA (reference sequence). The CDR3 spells CSASRVEFKYF. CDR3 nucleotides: TGCAGTGCTAGTCGGGTTGAGTTCAAGTATTTT.

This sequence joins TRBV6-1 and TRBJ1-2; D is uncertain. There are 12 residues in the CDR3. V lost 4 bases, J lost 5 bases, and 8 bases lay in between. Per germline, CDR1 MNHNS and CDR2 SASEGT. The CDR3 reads CASSAPPYGYTF. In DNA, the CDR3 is TGTGCCAGCAGTGCCCCCCCTTATGGCTACACCTTC.

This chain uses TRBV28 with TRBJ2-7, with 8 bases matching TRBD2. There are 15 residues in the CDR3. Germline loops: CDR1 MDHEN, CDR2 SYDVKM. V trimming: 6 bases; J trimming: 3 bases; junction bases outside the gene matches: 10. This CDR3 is CASRTSVEGLYEQYF. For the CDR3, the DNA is TGTGCCAGCAGGACTAGCGTGGAGGGTCTCTACGAGCAGTACTTC.

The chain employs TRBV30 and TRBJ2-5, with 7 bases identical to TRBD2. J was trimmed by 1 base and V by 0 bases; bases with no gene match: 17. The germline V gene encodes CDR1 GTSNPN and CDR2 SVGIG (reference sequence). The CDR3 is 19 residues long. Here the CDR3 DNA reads TGTGCCTGGAGTGTGGGGGGGGGACGGTCCCATTTGTCCCAAGAGACCCAGTACTTC. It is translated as CAWSVGGGRSHLSQETQYF. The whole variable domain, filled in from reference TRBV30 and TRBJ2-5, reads SQTIHQWPATLVQPVGSPLSLECTVEGTSNPNLYWYRQAAGRGLQLLFYSVGIGQISSEVPQNLSASRPQDRQFILSSKKLLLSDSGFYLCAWSVGGGRSHLSQETQYFGPGTRLLVL.

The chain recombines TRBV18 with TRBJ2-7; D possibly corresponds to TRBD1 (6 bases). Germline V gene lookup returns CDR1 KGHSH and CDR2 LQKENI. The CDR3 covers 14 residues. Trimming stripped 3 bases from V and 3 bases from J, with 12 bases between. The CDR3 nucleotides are TGTGCCAGCTCACCCCGCGGACAGAACTACGAGCAGTACTTC. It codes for CASSPRGQNYEQYF.

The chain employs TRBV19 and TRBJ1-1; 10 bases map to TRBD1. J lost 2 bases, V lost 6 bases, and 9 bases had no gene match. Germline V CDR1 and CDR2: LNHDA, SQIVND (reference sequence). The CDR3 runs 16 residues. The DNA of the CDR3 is TGTGCCAGTAGCAATGACAGGGGGCGCCGAAACACTGAAGCTTTCTTT. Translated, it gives CASSNDRGRRNTEAFF.

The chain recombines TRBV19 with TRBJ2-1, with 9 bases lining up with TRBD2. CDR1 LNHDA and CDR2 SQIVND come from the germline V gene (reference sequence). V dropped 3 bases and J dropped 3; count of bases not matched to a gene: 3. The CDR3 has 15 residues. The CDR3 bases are TGTGCCAGTAGTATTAGCGGGGGCAACTACAATGAGCAGTTCTTC. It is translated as CASSISGGNYNEQFF.

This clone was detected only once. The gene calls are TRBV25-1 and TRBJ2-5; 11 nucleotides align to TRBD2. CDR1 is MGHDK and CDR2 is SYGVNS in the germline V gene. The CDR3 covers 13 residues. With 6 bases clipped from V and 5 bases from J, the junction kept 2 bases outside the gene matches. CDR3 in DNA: TGTGCCAGCAGGCTAGCGGGAGGCGAGACCCAGTACTTC. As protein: CASRLAGGETQYF.

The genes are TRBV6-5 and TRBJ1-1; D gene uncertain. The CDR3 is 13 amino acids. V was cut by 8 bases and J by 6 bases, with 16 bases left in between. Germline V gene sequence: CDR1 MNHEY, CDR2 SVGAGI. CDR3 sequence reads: CASHTRVGAEAFF. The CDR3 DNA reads TGTGCCAGCCACACCCGGGTCGGCGCTGAAGCTTTCTTT.

CDR3 DNA sequence: TGTGCCAGCAGTGACATAGCGGGAGGGCCAGATACGCAGTATTTT. It is translated as CASSDIAGGPDTQYF. The V call is TRBV6-4, the J call TRBJ2-3; 11 bases agree with TRBD2. The ends lost 2 bases at V and 4 bases at J; junction bases unmatched: 2. Per germline, CDR1 MRHNA and CDR2 SNTAGT. The CDR3 has 15 amino acids.

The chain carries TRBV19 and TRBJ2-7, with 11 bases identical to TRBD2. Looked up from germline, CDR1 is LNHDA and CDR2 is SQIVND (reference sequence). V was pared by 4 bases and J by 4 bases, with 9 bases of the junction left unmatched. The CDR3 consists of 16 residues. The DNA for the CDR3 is TGTGCCAGTAGTAGATCTAGCGGGAGGACTACTTACGAGCAGTACTTC. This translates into CASSRSSGRTTYEQYF.

CDR3 in DNA: TGCGCCAGCAGCCAAGGAATGGGGGCTTCACCCCTCCACTTT. It yields the protein CASSQGMGASPLHF. The chain has TRBV4-1 and TRBJ1-6, with D perhaps TRBD1 (6 bases). Germline V gene lookup returns CDR1 MGHRA and CDR2 YSYEKL. V was pared by 1 base and J by 9 bases, with 10 bases between. There are 14 residues in the CDR3.

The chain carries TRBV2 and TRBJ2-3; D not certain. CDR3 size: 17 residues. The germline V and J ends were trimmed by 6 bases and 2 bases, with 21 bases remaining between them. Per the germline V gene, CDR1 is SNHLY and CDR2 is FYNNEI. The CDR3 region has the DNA TGTGCCAGCAGCCCAACCCCACTCCTGCGTCTCACAGATACGCAGTATTTT. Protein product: CASSPTPLLRLTDTQYF.

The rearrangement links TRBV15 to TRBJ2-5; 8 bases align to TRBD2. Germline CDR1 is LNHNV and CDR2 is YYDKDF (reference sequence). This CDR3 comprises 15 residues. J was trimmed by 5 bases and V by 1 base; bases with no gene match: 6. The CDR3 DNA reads TGTGCCACCAGCAGAGGATGGACTAGCCGGGAGACCCAGTACTTC. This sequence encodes CATSRGWTSRETQYF.

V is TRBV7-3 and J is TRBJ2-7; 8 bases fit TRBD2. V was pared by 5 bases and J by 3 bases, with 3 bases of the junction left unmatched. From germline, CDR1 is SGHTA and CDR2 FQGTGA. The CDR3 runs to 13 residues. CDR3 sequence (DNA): TGTGCCAGCAGCAAGCTAGCGGGCTACGAGCAGTACTTC. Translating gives CASSKLAGYEQYF.

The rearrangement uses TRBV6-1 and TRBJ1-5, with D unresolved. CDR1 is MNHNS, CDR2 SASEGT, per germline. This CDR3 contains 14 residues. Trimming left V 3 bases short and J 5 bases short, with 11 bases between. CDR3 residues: CASSEGSKYQPQHF. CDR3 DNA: TGTGCCAGCAGTGAGGGGAGTAAATATCAGCCCCAGCATTTT.